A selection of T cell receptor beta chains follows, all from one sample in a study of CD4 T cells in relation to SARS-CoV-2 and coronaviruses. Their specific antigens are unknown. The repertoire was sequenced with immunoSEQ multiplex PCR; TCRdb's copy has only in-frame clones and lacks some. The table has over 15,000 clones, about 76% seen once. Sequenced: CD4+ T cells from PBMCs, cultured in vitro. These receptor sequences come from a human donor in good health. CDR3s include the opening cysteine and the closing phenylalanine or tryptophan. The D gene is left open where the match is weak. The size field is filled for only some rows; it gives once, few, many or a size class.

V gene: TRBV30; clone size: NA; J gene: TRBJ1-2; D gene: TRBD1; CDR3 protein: CAWKTGQVYGYTF; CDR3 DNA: TGTGCCTGGAAAACCGGACAGGTCTATGGCTACACCTTC
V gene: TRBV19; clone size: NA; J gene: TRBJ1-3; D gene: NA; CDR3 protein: CASSIGLRVPGNTIYF; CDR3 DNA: TGTGCCAGTAGTATCGGGCTCAGGGTCCCGGGAAACACCATATATTTT
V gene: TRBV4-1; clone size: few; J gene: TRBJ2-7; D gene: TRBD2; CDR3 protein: CASSIAGTNEQYF; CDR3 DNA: TGCGCCAGTTCCATAGCGGGAACGAACGAGCAGTACTTC
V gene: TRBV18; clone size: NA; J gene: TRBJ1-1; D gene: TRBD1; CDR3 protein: CASSSTGITEAFF; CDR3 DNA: TGTGCCAGCTCGTCGACAGGGATCACTGAAGCTTTCTTT
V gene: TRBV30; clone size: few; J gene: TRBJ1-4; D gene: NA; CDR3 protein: CAWTSMAATNEKLFF; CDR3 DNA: TGTGCCTGGACGTCTATGGCCGCAACTAATGAAAAACTGTTTTTT
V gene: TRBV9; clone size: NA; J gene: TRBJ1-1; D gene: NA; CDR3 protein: CASSVIMGTEAFF; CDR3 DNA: TGTGCCAGCAGCGTTATAATGGGCACTGAAGCTTTCTTT
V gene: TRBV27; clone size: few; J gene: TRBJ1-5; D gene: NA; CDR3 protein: CASPVRLPGQPQHF; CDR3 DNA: TGTGCCAGCCCCGTCCGGTTGCCCGGTCAGCCCCAGCATTTT
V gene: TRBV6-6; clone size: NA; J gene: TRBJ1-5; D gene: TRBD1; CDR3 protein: CASSPGQGGFDQPQHF; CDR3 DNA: TGTGCCAGCAGTCCTGGACAGGGTGGATTCGATCAGCCCCAGCATTTT
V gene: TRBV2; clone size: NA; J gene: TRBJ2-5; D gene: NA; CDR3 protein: CASKFEAQETQYF; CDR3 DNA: TGTGCCAGCAAATTCGAGGCCCAAGAGACCCAGTACTTC
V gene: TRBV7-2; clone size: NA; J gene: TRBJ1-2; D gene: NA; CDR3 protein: CASSPGLVKSYGYTF; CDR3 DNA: TGTGCCAGCAGCCCAGGACTGGTGAAGAGCTATGGCTACACCTTC
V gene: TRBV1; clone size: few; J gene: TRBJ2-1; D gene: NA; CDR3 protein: CTSSPAKTSRDEQFF; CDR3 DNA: TGCACCAGCAGCCCCGCGAAGACTAGCCGGGATGAGCAGTTCTTC
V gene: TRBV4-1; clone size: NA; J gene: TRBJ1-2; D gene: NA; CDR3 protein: CASSQDLVGVYGYTF; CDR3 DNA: TGCGCCAGCAGCCAAGATTTAGTGGGGGTCTATGGCTACACCTTC
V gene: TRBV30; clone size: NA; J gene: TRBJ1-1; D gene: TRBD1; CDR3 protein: CAWTRQGRRNTEAFF; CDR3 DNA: TGTGCCTGGACTCGACAGGGGAGGCGTAACACTGAAGCTTTCTTT
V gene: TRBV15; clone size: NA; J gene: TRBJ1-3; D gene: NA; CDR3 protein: CATSREYSVSGNTIYF; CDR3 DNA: TGTGCCACCAGCAGAGAATATTCGGTTTCTGGAAACACCATATATTTT
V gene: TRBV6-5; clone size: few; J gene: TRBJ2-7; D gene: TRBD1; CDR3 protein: CASTGQGSTNEQYF; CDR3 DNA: TGTGCCAGCACAGGACAGGGGTCAACCAACGAGCAGTACTTC
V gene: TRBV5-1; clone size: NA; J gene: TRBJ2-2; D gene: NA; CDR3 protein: CASSLKGRMNTGELFF; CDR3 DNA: TGCGCCAGCAGCTTGAAGGGACGTATGAACACCGGGGAGCTGTTTTTT
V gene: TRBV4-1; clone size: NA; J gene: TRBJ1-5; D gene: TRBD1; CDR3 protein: CASSQGTGNQPQHF; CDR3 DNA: TGCGCCAGCAGCCAAGGGACAGGGAACCAGCCCCAGCATTTT
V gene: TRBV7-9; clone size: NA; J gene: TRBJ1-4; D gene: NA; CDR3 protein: CASSLDVDGKLFF; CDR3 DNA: TGTGCCAGCAGCTTAGACGTCGATGGAAAACTGTTTTTT
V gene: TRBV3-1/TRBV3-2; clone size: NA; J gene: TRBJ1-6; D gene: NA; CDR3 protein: CASGRQNSPLHF; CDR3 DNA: TGTGCCAGCGGCAGACAGAATTCACCCCTCCACTTT